These 6 T cell receptor beta chains were sequenced from one sample in a study of cytomegalovirus exposure and HLA in healthy donors. Primers included in the PCR were 60 Vbeta and 13 Jbeta primers. Measured with immunoSEQ multiplex PCR; TCRdb has only the in-frame clones, and not every one. The sample carries about 140,000 clones, more than 60% recorded once. The sequencing input was PBMCs. The receptor set was obtained from a female donor in good health and CMV-seronegative.

Points on this clone: An end of the junction does not agree with germline; a read error may underlie this. CDR3 amino acids: CASSPQGGGAHNF. CDR3 bases: TGTGCCAGCAGTCCCCAAGGGGGAGGGGCCCATAACTTC. The chain combines TRBV28 with TRBJ2-7, with D perhaps TRBD2 (7 bases). This CDR3 has 13 residues. In germline, CDR1 is MDHEN, CDR2 SYDVKM.

This clone has just one count. The genes are TRBV14 and TRBJ2-1; 9 bases line up with TRBD2. The V segment lost 2 bases and the J segment 5 bases; nucleotides outside the gene matches: 4. CDR1 and CDR2 (germline): SGHDN, FVKESK. The CDR3 is 15 amino acids. CDR3 DNA: TGTGCCAGCAGCCAAATGCGGGGGGGAGACAATGAGCAGTTCTTC. Protein product: CASSQMRGGDNEQFF.

The chain combines TRBV9 with TRBJ2-1; possible D gene TRBD2, 5 bases. This CDR3 region has 12 residues. Trimming removed 0 bases at V and 9 bases at J, with 7 bases between. Germline loops: CDR1 SGDLS, CDR2 YYNGEE. The CDR3 sequence: CASSVGGFEQFF. CDR3 bases: TGTGCCAGCAGCGTAGGAGGGTTTGAGCAGTTCTTC.

This clone was counted only a few times. This chain connects TRBV2 to TRBJ2-7, with 8 bases aligning to TRBD1. Per the germline V gene, CDR1 is SNHLY and CDR2 is FYNNEI. This CDR3 is built from 13 residues. V gave up 5 bases and J gave up 5 bases; unmatched junction bases: 5. CDR3 coding DNA: TGTGCCAGCAGTCGACAGGGGTTGCACGAGCAGTACTTC. Protein product: CASSRQGLHEQYF.

The chain uses TRBV5-6 and TRBJ1-4, with D unclear. The germline CDR1 and CDR2 sequences are SGHDT and YYEEEE. Trimming cost V 4 bases and J 10 bases, with 14 bases left between them. This CDR3 contains 13 residues. The CDR3 loop reads CASSPKPNGKLFF. The CDR3 DNA reads as TGTGCCAGCAGCCCCAAGCCGAACGGAAAACTGTTTTTT. Full variable domain (remainder filled in from reference TRBV5-6 and TRBJ1-4): DAGVTQSPTHLIKTRGQQVTLRCSPKSGHDTVSWYQQALGQGPQFIFQYYEEEERQRGNFPDRFSGHQFPNYSSELNVNALLLGDSALYLCASSPKPNGKLFFGSGTQLSVL.

V gene TRBV5-1 combines with J gene TRBJ2-7; 9 nucleotides agree with TRBD1. This CDR3 spans 14 amino acids. Germline trimming cut 9 bases from V and 4 bases from J; bases unmatched to any gene: 11. Germline CDR1 and CDR2: SGHRS and YFSETQ. The CDR3 region is CATSEGDRVYEQYF. CDR3 in DNA: TGCGCCACCTCAGAGGGGGACAGGGTTTACGAGCAGTACTTC.